This entry is about one TCR beta chain. CDR1 and CDR2 (germline): SGHTA, FQGTGA. This CDR3 contains 16 residues. RNA extraction gave at least 5 micrograms of total RNA per sample. The sample belongs to a study of blood T cells in healthy people across ages. The authors ran a second PCR of 7 to 11 cycles using a sample-barcoded 5' primer and a J-beta primer mix. Tags on each cDNA molecule came from a template-switch adaptor with 12 random nucleotides. MiXCR, run by TCRdb on the 5' RACE reads, gives a single entry per CDR3 protein. The table lists around 2 million distinct CDR3 sequences, 39% of them singletons.

The chain has TRBV7-3 and TRBJ2-4, with a possible D match to TRBD1 (6 bases). The J call is uncertain, as TRBJ2-7 better fits the DNA end. Source material: blood. This TCR derives from a human donor in good health. The CDR3 loop reads CASSLTAPTGNNEQYF. In DNA form, the CDR3 reads TGTGCCAGCAGCTTGACAGCCCCCACAGGGAACAACGAGCAGTACTTC.